This T cell receptor beta chain was identified during a study of cytomegalovirus exposure and HLA in healthy donors. The ends lost 1 base at V and 5 bases at J; junction bases unmatched: 6. The CDR3 spans 15 residues. Germline loops: CDR1 KGHSH, CDR2 LQKENI. Researchers ran the PCR with 60 Vbeta and 13 Jbeta primers. Generated by immunoSEQ multiplex PCR, the TCRdb table keeps only in-frame clones and is missing some. The sample carries 200,000 to 250,000 clones, 76% recorded once. The sample taken for sequencing was PBMCs. This clonotype originated in a man younger than 35 in good health and CMV-seronegative. The gene calls are TRBV18 and TRBJ2-7; 9 bases are a match to TRBD1. The chain's CDR3 is CASSPQGQGRDEQYF. CDR3 coding DNA: TGTGCCAGCTCACCACAGGGACAGGGTAGGGACGAGCAGTACTTC.